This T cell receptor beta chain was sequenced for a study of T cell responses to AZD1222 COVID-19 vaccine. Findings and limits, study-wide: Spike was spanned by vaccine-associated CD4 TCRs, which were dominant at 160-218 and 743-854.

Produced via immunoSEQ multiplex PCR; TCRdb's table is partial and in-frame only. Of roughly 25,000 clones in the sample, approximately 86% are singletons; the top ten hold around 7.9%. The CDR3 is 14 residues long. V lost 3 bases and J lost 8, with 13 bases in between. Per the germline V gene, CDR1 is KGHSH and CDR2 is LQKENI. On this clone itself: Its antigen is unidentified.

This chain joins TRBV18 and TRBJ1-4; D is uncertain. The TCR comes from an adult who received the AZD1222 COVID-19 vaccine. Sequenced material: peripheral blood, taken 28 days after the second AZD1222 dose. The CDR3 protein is CASSPFSRGEKLFF. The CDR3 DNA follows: TGTGCCAGCTCACCGTTTTCGCGAGGGGAAAAACTGTTTTTT.